This T cell receptor beta chain was recovered during a study of cytomegalovirus exposure and HLA in healthy donors. Study-wide points: Cytomegalovirus association was listed for under 200 TCR beta chains.

The PCR employed 60 Vbeta primers together with 13 Jbeta primers. Method: immunoSEQ multiplex PCR; TCRdb's copy keeps in-frame clones and lacks some. This table holds fewer than 100,000 clones, 77% found once. The length of the CDR3 is 14 residues. Per the germline V gene, CDR1 is SGHTA and CDR2 is FQGNSA. V was pared by 5 bases and J by 6 bases, with 8 bases of the junction left unmatched. Donors were ostensibly healthy at sampling, although undocumented immune exposures were probable. Worth noting for this clone: Its antigen is currently unknown.

The V gene is TRBV7-2, the J gene TRBJ2-7; TRBD1 aligns across 9 bases. The clonotype was recovered from a female donor in good health and CMV-seronegative. The specimen sequenced was PBMCs. CDR3 DNA sequence: TGTGCCAGCAGCAACCGGGACAGGGCCGCCGAGCAGTACTTC. Encoded protein: CASSNRDRAAEQYF.